Sequencing of this T cell receptor (beta chain) was carried out in a study of CD8+ T cells in alopecia areata. Whole-study context: Treated patients were given 5 to 10 mg oral tofacitinib twice daily.

In its sample, this clone was seen a few times. Its antigen remains unidentified. Points from the study as a whole: It was lesional scalp, especially alopecia totalis/universalis, that showed higher clonality than normal scalp.

Treatment indicated: oral pan-JAK inhibitor, 5-10 mg twice daily. The CDR3 has 13 amino acids. It was cDNA, reverse transcribed from extracted RNA, that served as the sequencing template. Only in-frame clones appear in the TCRdb table, and some are missing; sequencing was by immunoSEQ multiplex PCR. The sample has a few hundred thousand clones, approximately 57% seen once. The chain recombines TRBV21-1 with TRBJ1-2; no DNA check was done on the table's D call, TRBD1. TRBV21-1 is marked as a pseudogene. The sequence came from a human donor with alopecia areata. The material sequenced was CD4+ T cells sorted from blood, taken at week 4, from a patient treated with tofacitinib. The CDR3 DNA reads as TGTGCCAGCAGCAAAGTTACAGTATATGGCTACACCTTC. Translation gives CASSKVTVYGYTF.